Listed here is a single TCR beta chain. The length of the CDR3 is 16 residues. Trimming took off 0 bases at V and 10 bases at J, with 16 bases between the two ends. The V gene's germline CDR1 is LGHNA and CDR2 YSLEER. The table came from immunoSEQ multiplex PCR; TCRdb's copy has only in-frame clones and leaves some out. The profile shows approximately 100,000 clones, 80% to 90% of them singletons. The data stem from a study of control samples from healthy donors and cancer patients. The origin of this receptor is a man aged 25 to 40 in good health. The source material was blood. V usage is TRBV4-3 and J usage is TRBJ1-6; TRBD1 is a possible D gene (6 bases). CDR3 DNA: TGCGCCAGCAGCCAAGAATGGTCCGGGGGCCAATCACCCCTCCACTTT. Translating gives CASSQEWSGGQSPLHF.